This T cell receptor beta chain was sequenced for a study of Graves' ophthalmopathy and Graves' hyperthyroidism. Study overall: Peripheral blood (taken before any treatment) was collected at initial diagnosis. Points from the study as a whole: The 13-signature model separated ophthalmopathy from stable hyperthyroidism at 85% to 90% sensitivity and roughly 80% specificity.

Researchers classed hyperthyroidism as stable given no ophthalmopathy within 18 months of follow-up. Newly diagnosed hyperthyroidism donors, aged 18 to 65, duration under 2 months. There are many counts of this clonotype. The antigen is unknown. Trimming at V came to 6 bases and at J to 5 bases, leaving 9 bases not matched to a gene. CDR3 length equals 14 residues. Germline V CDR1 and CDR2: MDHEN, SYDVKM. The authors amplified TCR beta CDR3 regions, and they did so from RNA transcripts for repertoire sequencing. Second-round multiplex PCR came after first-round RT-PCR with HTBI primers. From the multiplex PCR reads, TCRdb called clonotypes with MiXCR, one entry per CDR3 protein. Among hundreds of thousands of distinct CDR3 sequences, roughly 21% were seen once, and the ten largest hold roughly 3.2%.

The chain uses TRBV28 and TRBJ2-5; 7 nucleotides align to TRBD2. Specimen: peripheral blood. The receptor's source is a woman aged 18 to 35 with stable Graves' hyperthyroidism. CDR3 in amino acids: CASRSNGEGETQYF. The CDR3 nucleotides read TGTGCCAGCAGAAGCAATGGGGAGGGGGAGACCCAGTACTTC.